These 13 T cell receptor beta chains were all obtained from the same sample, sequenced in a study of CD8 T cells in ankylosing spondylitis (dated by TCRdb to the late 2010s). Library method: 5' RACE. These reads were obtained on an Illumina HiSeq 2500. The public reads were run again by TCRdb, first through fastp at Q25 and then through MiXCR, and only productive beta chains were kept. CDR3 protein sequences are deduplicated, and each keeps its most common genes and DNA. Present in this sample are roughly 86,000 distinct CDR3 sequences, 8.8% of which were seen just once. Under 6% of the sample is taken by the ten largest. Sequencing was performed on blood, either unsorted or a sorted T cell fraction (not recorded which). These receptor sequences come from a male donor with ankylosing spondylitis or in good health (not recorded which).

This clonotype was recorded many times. In DNA form, the CDR3 reads TGTGCCAGCAGCCAACTGGACAGGGTTGTCGGCAATCAGCCCCAGCATTTT. This gives the protein CASSQLDRVVGNQPQHF. This chain uses TRBV7-8 with TRBJ1-5; 8 bases match TRBD1. The CDR3 has 17 residues. The V segment lost 5 bases and the J segment 2 bases; nucleotides outside the gene matches: 11. The germline V gene has CDR1 SGHVS and CDR2 FQNEAQ.

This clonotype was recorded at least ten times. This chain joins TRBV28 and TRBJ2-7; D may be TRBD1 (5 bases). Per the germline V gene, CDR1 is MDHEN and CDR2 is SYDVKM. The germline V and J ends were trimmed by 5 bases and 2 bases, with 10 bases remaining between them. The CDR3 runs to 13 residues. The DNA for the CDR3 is TGTGCCAGCAGTCCGACAGCAACCTACGAGCAGTACTTC. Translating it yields CASSPTATYEQYF.

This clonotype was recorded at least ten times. CDR3 DNA sequence: TGTGCCAGCAGCTCGTCCGGGGCCAACCAAGAGACCCAGTACTTC. Protein: CASSSSGANQETQYF. This chain connects TRBV7-9 to TRBJ2-5, with D perhaps TRBD1 or TRBD2 (5 bases each). The V end was cut by 4 bases, the J end by 0 bases, with 12 bases between. Germline V gene lookup returns CDR1 SEHNR and CDR2 FQNEAQ (reference sequence). This CDR3 spans 15 amino acids.

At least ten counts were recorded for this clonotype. CDR3 region: CASSLANEQYF. The CDR3 DNA follows: TGTGCCAGCAGTTTAGCAAACGAGCAGTACTTC. The chain is built from TRBV28 and TRBJ2-7; D is unclear. Germline CDR1 MDHEN, CDR2 SYDVKM. Trimming took off 2 bases at V and 5 bases at J, with 4 bases between the two ends. There are 11 residues in the CDR3. The whole variable domain, filled in from reference TRBV28 and TRBJ2-7, reads DVKVTQSSRYLVKRTGEKVFLECVQDMDHENMFWYRQDPGLGLRLIYFSYDVKMKEKGDIPEGYSVSREKKERFSLILESASTNQTSMYLCASSLANEQYFGPGTRLTVT.

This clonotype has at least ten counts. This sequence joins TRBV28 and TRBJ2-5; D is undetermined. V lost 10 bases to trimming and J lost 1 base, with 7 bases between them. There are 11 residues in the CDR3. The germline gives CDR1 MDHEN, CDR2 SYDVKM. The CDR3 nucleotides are TGTGCCACCGTTGGCCAAGAGACCCAGTACTTC. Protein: CATVGQETQYF.

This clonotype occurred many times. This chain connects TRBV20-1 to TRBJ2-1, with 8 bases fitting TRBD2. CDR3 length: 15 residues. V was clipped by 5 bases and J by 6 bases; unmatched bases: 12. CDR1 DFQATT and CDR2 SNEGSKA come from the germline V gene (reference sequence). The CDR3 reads CSAGGPSGGTNEQFF. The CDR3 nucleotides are TGCAGTGCTGGGGGGCCGAGCGGGGGAACCAATGAGCAGTTCTTC.

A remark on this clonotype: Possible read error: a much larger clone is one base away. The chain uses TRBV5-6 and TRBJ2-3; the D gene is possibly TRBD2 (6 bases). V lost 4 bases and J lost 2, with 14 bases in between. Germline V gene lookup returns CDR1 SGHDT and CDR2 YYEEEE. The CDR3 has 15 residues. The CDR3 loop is CASSPAGLTTDTQYF. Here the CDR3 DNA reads TGTGCCAGCAGCCCCGCGGGACTGACCACAGATACGCAGTATTTT.

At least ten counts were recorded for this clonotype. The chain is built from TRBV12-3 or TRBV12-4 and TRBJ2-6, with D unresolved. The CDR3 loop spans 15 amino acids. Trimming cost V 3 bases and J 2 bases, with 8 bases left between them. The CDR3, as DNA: TGTGCCAGCAGTTTCCCCCGTACTGGGGCCAACGTCCTGACTTTC. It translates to CASSFPRTGANVLTF.

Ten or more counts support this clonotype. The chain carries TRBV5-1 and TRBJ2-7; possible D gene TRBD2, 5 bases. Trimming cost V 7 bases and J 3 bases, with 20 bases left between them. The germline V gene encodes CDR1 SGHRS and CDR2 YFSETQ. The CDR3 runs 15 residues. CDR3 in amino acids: CASANSGMKDYEQYF. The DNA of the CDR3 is TGCGCCAGCGCCAACTCCGGGATGAAGGACTACGAGCAGTACTTC. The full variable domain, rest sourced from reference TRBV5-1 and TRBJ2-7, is KAGVTQTPRYLIKTRGQQVTLSCSPISGHRSVSWYQQTPGQGLQFLFEYFSETQRNKGNFPGRFSGRQFSNSRSEMNVSTLELGDSALYLCASANSGMKDYEQYFGPGTRLTVT.

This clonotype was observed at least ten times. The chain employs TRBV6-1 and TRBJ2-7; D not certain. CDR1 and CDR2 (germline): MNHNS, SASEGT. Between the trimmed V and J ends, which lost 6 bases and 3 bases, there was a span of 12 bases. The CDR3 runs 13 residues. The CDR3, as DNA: TGTGCCAGCAGCCAACGGAAGGGCTACGAGCAGTACTTC. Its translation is CASSQRKGYEQYF.

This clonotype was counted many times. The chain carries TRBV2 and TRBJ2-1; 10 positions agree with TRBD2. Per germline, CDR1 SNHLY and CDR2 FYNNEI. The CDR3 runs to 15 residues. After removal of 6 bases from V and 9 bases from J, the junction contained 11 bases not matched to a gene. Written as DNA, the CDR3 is TGTGCCAGCAGGCTGGAGCGGGGGGGTAGTACTGAGCAGTTCTTC. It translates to CASRLERGGSTEQFF.

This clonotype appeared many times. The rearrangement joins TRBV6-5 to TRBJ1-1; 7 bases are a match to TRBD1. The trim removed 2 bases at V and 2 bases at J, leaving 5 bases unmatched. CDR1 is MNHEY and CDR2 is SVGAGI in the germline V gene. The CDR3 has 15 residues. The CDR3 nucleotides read TGTGCCAGCAGTTACCCCGGGACAGTAAACACTGAAGCTTTCTTT. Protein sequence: CASSYPGTVNTEAFF.

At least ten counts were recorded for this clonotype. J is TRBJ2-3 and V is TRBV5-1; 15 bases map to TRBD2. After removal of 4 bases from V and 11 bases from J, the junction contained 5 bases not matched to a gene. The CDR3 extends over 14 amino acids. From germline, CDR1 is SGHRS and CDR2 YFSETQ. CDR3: CASSPGLAGGKQYF. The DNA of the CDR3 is TGCGCCAGCAGCCCGGGACTAGCGGGGGGCAAGCAGTATTTT.